A single T cell receptor (beta chain) is shown here with its context. Original processing methods: Reference gene primers were amplified, and this amplification served to estimate nucleated cell counts. Data came from immunoSEQ multiplex PCR; TCRdb stores just in-frame clones and leaves some out. The DNA gave D and trimming, while V, J and clone size come from that table. The table shows 310,000 or so clones, with around 86% occurring only once. This sample was included in a study of blood T cell repertoires in COVID-19. About the study: Acute and convalescent COVID-19 specimens originated in the United States, Italy and Spain. T cells, B-cell-depleted T cells, or PBMCs supplied cDNA or gDNA.

Germline V gene data show CDR1 as MDHEN and CDR2 as SYDVKM. After removal of 8 bases from V and 8 bases from J, the junction contained 11 bases not matched to a gene. The CDR3 has 14 residues. The source material was peripheral blood. This chain uses TRBV28 with TRBJ2-1; 8 bases align to TRBD1. The receptor comes from a woman aged 50 to 60 with acute or convalescent COVID-19. This CDR3 is CASLRQGAVDEQFF. For the CDR3, the DNA is TGTGCCAGCCTCCGGCAGGGGGCTGTGGATGAGCAGTTCTTC.